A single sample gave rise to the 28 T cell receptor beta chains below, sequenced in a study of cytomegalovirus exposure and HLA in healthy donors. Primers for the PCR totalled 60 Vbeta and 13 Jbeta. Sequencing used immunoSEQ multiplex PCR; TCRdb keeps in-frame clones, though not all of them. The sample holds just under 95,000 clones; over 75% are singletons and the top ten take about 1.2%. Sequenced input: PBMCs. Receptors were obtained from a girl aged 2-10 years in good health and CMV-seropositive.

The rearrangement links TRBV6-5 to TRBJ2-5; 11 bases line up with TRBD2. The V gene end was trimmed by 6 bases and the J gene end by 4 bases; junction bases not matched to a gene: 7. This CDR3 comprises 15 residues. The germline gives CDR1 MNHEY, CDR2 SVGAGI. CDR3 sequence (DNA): TGTGCCAGCAGCTGGGCTAGCGGGAGGAGAGAGACCCAGTACTTC. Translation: CASSWASGRRETQYF.

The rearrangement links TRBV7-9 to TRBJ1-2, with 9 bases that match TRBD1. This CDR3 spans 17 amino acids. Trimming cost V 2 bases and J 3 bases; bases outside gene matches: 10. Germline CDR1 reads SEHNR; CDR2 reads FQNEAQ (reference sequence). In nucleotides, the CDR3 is TGTGCCAGCAGCTTATGGCCCCCGGACAGGGGTGACTATGGCTACACCTTC. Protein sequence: CASSLWPPDRGDYGYTF.

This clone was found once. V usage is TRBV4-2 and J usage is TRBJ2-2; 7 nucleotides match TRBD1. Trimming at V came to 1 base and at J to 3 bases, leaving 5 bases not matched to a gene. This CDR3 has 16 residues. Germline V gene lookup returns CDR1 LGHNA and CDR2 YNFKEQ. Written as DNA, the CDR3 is TGTGCCAGCAGCCAAGTGTGGCAGGGGGACACCGGGGAGCTGTTTTTT. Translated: CASSQVWQGDTGELFF.

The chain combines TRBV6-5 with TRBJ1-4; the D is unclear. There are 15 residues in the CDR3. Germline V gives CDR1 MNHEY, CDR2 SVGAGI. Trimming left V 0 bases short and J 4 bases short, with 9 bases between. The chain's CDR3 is CASSYSTERNEKLFF. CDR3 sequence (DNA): TGTGCCAGCAGTTACTCGACTGAGCGTAATGAAAAACTGTTTTTT.

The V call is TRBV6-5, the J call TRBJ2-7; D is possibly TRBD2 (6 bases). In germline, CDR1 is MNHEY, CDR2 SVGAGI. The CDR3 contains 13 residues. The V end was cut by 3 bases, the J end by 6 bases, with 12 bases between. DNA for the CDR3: TGTGCCAGCAGTTATCGGGAGAGGGGCGAGCAGTACTTC. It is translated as CASSYRERGEQYF.

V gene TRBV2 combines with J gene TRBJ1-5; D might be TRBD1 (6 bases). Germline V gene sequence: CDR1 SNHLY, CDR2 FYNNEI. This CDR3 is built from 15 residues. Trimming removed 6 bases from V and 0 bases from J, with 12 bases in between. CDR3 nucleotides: TGTGCCAGCAGGGTACAGGGAAATAGCAATCAGCCCCAGCATTTT. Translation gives CASRVQGNSNQPQHF.

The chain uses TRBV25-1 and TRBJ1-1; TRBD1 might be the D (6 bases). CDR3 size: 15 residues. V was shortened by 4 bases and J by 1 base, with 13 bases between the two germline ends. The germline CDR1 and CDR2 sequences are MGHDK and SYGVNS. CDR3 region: CASSGTDRRNTEAFF. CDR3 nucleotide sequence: TGTGCCAGCAGTGGGACAGACCGAAGGAACACTGAAGCTTTCTTT.

The CDR3 DNA sequence: TGTGCCAGCTCACCCAGTGCGGGGGCTAGAGAATGGAATGAGCAGTTCTTC. This sequence encodes CASSPSAGAREWNEQFF. The chain combines TRBV18 with TRBJ2-1; perhaps TRBD2 as D (7 bases). CDR3 length equals 17 residues. The V end was cut by 3 bases, the J end by 7 bases, with 22 bases between. Germline lookup yields CDR1 KGHSH and CDR2 LQKENI. The full variable domain, its missing parts supplied by reference TRBV18 and TRBJ2-1, is NAGVMQNPRHLVRRRGQEARLRCSPMKGHSHVYWYRQLPEEGLKFMVYLQKENIIDESGMPKERFSAEFPKEGPSILRIQQVVRGDSAAYFCASSPSAGAREWNEQFFGPGTRLTVL.

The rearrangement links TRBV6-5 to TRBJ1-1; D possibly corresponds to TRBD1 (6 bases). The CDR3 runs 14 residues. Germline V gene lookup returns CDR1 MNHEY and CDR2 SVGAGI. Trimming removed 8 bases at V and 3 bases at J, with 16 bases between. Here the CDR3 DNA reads TGTGCCAGCGGGCCCGGGGGGGCGGACACTGAAGCTTTCTTT. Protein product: CASGPGGADTEAFF.

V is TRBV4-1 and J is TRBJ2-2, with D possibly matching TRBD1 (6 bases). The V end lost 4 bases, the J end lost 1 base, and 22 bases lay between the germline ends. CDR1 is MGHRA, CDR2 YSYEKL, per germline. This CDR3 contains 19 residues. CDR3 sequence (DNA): TGCGCCAGCAGCCGACAGGTAAGGAGAGGAGTTAGGAACACCGGGGAGCTGTTTTTT. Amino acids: CASSRQVRRGVRNTGELFF.

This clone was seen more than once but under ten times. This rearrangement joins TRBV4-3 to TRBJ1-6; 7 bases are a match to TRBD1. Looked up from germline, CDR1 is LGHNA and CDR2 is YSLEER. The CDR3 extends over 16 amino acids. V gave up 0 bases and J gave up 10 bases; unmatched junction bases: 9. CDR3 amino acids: CASSQDIEGAKSPLHF. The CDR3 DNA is TGCGCCAGCAGCCAAGATATAGAGGGGGCCAAATCACCCCTCCACTTT.

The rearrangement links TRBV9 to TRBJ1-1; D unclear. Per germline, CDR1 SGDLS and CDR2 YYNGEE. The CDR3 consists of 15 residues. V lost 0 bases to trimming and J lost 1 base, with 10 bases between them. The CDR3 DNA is TGTGCCAGCAGCGTAGGGCAGACAACGAACACTGAAGCTTTCTTT. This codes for CASSVGQTTNTEAFF.

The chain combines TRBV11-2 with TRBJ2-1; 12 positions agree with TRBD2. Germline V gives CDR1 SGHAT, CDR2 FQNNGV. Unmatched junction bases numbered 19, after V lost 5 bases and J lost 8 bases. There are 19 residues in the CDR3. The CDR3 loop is CASSTRGAHGTSGLDEQFF. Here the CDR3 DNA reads TGTGCCAGCAGCACGAGAGGGGCGCACGGGACTAGCGGGCTGGATGAGCAGTTCTTC.

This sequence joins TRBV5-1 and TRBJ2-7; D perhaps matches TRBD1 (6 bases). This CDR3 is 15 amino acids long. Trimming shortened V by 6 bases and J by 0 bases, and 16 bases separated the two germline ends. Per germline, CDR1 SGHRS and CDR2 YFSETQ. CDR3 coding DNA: TGCGCCAGCAAGCTGGGGGCAGGCAGCTCCTACGAGCAGTACTTC. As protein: CASKLGAGSSYEQYF. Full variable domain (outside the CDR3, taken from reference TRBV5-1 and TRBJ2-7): KAGVTQTPRYLIKTRGQQVTLSCSPISGHRSVSWYQQTPGQGLQFLFEYFSETQRNKGNFPGRFSGRQFSNSRSEMNVSTLELGDSALYLCASKLGAGSSYEQYFGPGTRLTVT.

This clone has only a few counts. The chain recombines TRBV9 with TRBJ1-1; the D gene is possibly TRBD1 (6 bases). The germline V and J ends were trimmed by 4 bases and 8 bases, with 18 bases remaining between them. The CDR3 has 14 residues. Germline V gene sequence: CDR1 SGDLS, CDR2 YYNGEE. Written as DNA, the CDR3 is TGTGCCAGCAGCACACGAAAAACAGGGTCCGAAGCTTTCTTT. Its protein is CASSTRKTGSEAFF.

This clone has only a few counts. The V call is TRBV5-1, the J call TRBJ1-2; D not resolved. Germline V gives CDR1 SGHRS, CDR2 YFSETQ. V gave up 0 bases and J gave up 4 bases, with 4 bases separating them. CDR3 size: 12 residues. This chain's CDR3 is CASSLAGYGYTF. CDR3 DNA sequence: TGCGCCAGCAGCTTGGCCGGCTATGGCTACACCTTC.

CDR3 bases: TGCGCCAGCAGCTTGAGGTGGGAGTCCCGCACAGATACGCAGTATTTT. Encoded protein: CASSLRWESRTDTQYF. The chain combines TRBV5-1 with TRBJ2-3, with D tentatively TRBD2 (5 bases). The CDR3 runs to 16 residues. V gave up 1 base and J gave up 1 base, with 13 bases separating them. CDR1 is SGHRS, CDR2 YFSETQ, per germline.

DNA for the CDR3: TGTGCCAGCAGCCAACCTACAGGGTTTGGAGAGACCCAGTACTTC. Its translation is CASSQPTGFGETQYF. The chain carries TRBV5-4 and TRBJ2-5, with TRBD1 as a possible D gene (6 bases). V lost 4 bases and J lost 4, with 17 bases in between. The CDR3 totals 15 residues. Germline lookup yields CDR1 SGHNT and CDR2 YYREEE (reference sequence).

DNA for the CDR3: TGTGCCAGCAGCTACGCCGGGACAGTTGCCTACGAGCAGTACTTC. Its translation is CASSYAGTVAYEQYF. The J gene is TRBJ2-7, the V gene TRBV21-1; the DNA was not used to check the table's D call, TRBD1. TRBV21-1 is given as a pseudogene. The CDR3 runs to 15 residues.

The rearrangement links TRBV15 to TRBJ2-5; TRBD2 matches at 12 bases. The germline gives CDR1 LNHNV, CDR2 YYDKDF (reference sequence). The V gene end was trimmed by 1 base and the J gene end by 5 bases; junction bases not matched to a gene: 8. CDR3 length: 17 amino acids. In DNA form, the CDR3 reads TGTGCCACCAGCAGAGGCGTGACTAGCGGGAGTAGGGAGACCCAGTACTTC. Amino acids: CATSRGVTSGSRETQYF. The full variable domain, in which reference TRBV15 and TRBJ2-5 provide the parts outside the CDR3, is DAMVIQNPRYQVTQFGKPVTLSCSQTLNHNVMYWYQQKSSQAPKLLFHYYDKDFNNEADTPDNFQSRRPNTSFCFLDIRSPGLGDTAMYLCATSRGVTSGSRETQYFGPGTRLLVL.

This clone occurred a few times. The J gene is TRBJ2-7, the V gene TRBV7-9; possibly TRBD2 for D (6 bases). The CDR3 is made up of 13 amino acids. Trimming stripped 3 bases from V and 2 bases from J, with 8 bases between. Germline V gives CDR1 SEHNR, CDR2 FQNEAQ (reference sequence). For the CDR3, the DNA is TGTGCCAGCAGCTTGAGACTAGCCTACGAGCAGTACTTC. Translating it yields CASSLRLAYEQYF.

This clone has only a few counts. Here the CDR3 reads CAISGQASNEKLFF. DNA for the CDR3: TGTGCCATCAGTGGACAGGCCTCGAATGAAAAACTGTTTTTT. This chain links TRBV10-3 with TRBJ1-4, with D maybe TRBD1 (6 bases). Per germline, CDR1 ENHRY and CDR2 SYGVKD. The CDR3 has 14 amino acids. Trimming left V 4 bases short and J 5 bases short, with 11 bases between.

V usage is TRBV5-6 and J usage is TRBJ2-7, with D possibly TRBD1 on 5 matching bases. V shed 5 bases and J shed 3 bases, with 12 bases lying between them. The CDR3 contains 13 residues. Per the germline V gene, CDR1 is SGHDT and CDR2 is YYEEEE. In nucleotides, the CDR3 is TGTGCCAGCAGGACAGCTGAATACTACGAGCAGTACTTC. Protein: CASRTAEYYEQYF.

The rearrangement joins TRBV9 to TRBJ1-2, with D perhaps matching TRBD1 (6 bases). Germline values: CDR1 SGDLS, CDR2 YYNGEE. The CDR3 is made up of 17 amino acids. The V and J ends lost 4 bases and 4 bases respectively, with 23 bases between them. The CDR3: CASSCRGALACGYGYTF. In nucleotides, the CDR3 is TGTGCCAGCAGCTGCCGGGGGGCACTAGCTTGCGGCTATGGCTACACCTTC.

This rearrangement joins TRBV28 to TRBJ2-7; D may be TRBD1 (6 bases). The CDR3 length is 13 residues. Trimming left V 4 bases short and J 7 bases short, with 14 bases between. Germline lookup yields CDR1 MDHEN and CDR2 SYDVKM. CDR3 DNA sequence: TGTGCCAGCAGTTCCCCGGGACAACCAGAGCAGTACTTC. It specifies CASSSPGQPEQYF. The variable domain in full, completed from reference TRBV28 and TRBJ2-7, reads DVKVTQSSRYLVKRTGEKVFLECVQDMDHENMFWYRQDPGLGLRLIYFSYDVKMKEKGDIPEGYSVSREKKERFSLILESASTNQTSMYLCASSSPGQPEQYFGPGTRLTVT.

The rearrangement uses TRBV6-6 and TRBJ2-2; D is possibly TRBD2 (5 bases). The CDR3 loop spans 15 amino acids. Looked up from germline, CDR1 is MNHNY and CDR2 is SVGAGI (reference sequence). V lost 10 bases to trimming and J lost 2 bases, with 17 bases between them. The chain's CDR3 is CATQWERKNTGELFF. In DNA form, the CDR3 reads TGTGCCACCCAATGGGAGCGGAAAAACACCGGGGAGCTGTTTTTT.

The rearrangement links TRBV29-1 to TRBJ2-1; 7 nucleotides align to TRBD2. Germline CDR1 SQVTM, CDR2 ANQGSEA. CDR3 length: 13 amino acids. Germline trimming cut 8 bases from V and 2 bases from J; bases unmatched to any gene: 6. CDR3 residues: CSFGRATYNEQFF. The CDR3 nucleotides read TGCAGCTTTGGGAGGGCTACCTACAATGAGCAGTTCTTC.

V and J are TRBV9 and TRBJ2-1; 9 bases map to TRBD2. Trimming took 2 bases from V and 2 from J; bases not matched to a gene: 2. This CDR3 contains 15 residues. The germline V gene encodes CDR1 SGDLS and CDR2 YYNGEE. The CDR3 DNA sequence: TGTGCCAGCAGCGTTAGCGGGGGAACCTACAATGAGCAGTTCTTC. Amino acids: CASSVSGGTYNEQFF.